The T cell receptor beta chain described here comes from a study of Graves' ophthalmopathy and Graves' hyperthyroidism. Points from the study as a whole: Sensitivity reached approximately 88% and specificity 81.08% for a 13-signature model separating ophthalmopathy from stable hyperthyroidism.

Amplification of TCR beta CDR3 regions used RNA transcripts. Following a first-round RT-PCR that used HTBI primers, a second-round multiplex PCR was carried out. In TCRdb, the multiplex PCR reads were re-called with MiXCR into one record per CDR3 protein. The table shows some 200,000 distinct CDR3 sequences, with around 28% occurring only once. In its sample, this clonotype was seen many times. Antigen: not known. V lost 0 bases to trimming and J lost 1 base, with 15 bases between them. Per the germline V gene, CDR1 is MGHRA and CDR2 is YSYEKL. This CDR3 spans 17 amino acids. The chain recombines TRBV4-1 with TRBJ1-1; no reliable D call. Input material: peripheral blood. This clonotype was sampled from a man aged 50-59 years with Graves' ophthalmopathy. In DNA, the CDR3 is TGCGCCAGCAGCCAAGAATTCCTCCCAAAGTGGAACACTGAAGCTTTCTTT. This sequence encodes CASSQEFLPKWNTEAFF.